Each of the 11 T cell receptor beta chains below was sequenced from the same sample in a study of blood T cell repertoires in COVID-19. Sequencing used immunoSEQ multiplex PCR; TCRdb keeps in-frame clones, though not all of them. The table shows 200,000 to 250,000 clones, with roughly 86% occurring only once. The sequencing input was peripheral blood. The receptors shown here come from a woman between 50 and 59 years old with COVID-19, enrolled during active disease.

J is TRBJ1-5 and V is TRBV19; 8 nucleotides agree with TRBD1. The germline V gene has CDR1 LNHDA and CDR2 SQIVND (reference sequence). The CDR3 sequence is 12 residues long. Trimming at V came to 3 bases and at J to 10 bases, leaving 2 bases not matched to a gene. The CDR3 nucleotides are TGTGCCAGTAGTATCCCAGGGGGCCCCCAGCATTTT. This gives the protein CASSIPGGPQHF.

CDR3 bases: TGTGCCACCAGCAGAGAGCGGATTTCCTCTGGAAACACCATATATTTT. This codes for CATSRERISSGNTIYF. The chain employs TRBV15 and TRBJ1-3; D gene ambiguous. Germline CDR1 reads LNHNV; CDR2 reads YYDKDF (reference sequence). This CDR3 is 16 amino acids long. V was pared by 0 bases and J by 0 bases, with 9 bases between.

The J gene is TRBJ1-1, the V gene TRBV2, with 10 bases fitting TRBD1. The CDR3 length is 14 residues. V shed 2 bases, J shed 4 bases, and the junction held 1 base outside the gene matches. Germline V gene data show CDR1 as SNHLY and CDR2 as FYNNEI. The CDR3 nucleotides read TGTGCCAGCAGTGAAAGGACAGGGGGCACTGAAGCTTTCTTT. Encoded protein: CASSERTGGTEAFF.

This sequence joins TRBV23-1 and TRBJ2-3; D is unclear. TRBV23-1 is recorded as an ORF, its role being uncertain. The CDR3 is made up of 11 amino acids. The CDR3 is CARIPLHTQYF. The CDR3 DNA reads as TGCGCTCGTATCCCCCTACATACGCAGTATTTT.

The chain recombines TRBV27 with TRBJ1-6, with unresolved D. This CDR3 region has 13 residues. Germline values: CDR1 MNHEY, CDR2 SMNVEV (reference sequence). V gave up 3 bases and J gave up 8 bases, with 8 bases separating them. This CDR3 reads CASSLEGDSPLHF. In nucleotides, the CDR3 is TGTGCCAGCAGTTTGGAGGGAGATTCACCCCTCCACTTT.

The sample holds one count of this clone. The gene calls are TRBV10-3 and TRBJ1-6, with TRBD1 matching 8 bases. The CDR3 has 16 amino acids. Germline loops: CDR1 ENHRY, CDR2 SYGVKD. J was trimmed by 5 bases and V by 2 bases; bases with no gene match: 5. CDR3 DNA sequence: TGTGCCATCAGTGAGGGACAGGGCTCACATAATTCACCCCTCCACTTT. It codes for CAISEGQGSHNSPLHF.

This chain's CDR3 is CASSFGGLADTEAFF. DNA of the CDR3: TGTGCCAGCAGTTTCGGGGGGCTGGCGGACACTGAAGCTTTCTTT. The chain carries TRBV27 and TRBJ1-1, with D tentatively TRBD1 (6 bases). The CDR3 loop spans 15 amino acids. The germline CDR1 and CDR2 sequences are MNHEY and SMNVEV (reference sequence). Trimming took off 3 bases at V and 3 bases at J, with 14 bases between the two ends.

With respect to this clone: Other DNA sequences within the sample encode an identical CDR3. This chain uses TRBV7-2 with TRBJ1-2; 8 nucleotides match TRBD1. After removal of 5 bases from V and 5 bases from J, the junction contained 7 bases not matched to a gene. The germline V gene encodes CDR1 SGHTA and CDR2 FQGNSA. This CDR3 comprises 14 residues. In nucleotides, the CDR3 is TGTGCCAGCAGCGCTCAGGGGGCCAGTTATGGCTACACCTTC. Its translation: CASSAQGASYGYTF.

V is TRBV21-1 and J is TRBJ2-4; TRBD1, the D gene given by the table, was not confirmed from the DNA. TRBV21-1 is a recognized pseudogene. CDR3 length: 13 amino acids. CDR3 sequence (DNA): TGTGCCAGCAGGGAAAAGGGGGCTAGCATTCAGTACTTC. Its protein is CASREKGASIQYF.

CDR3: CASSQVSGQLNTEAFF. In DNA, the CDR3 is TGCGCCAGCAGCCAAGTTTCCGGACAGCTCAACACTGAAGCTTTCTTT. The genes are TRBV4-1 and TRBJ1-1, with D possibly being TRBD1 (6 bases). Germline CDR1 reads MGHRA; CDR2 reads YSYEKL. With 1 base removed from V and 2 bases from J, the gap between germline ends came to 14 bases. The CDR3 length is 16 residues.

The chain recombines TRBV7-6 with TRBJ2-3, with a tentative D call TRBD2 (7 bases). V shed 4 bases and J shed 1 base, with 15 bases lying between them. Germline-derived CDR1 and CDR2 are SGHVS and FNYEAQ. The CDR3 is made up of 16 amino acids. CDR3 DNA sequence: TGTGCCAGCAGCTCCCCGGGCGGGGGCGGCACAGATACGCAGTATTTT. As protein: CASSSPGGGGTDTQYF.